This T cell receptor (beta chain) stems from a study of CD8+ T cells in alopecia areata. Study-wide background: It was oral tofacitinib, at 5 to 10 mg twice daily, that treated patients received. Broader study findings: Lesional scalp displayed greater clonality than normal scalp, most notably in alopecia totalis/universalis.

Extracted RNA was reverse transcribed into cDNA, the sequencing template. The method was immunoSEQ multiplex PCR; TCRdb's version includes in-frame clones alone and lacks a portion of them. The sample has some 170,000 clones, about 70% seen once. Researchers took lesional scalp punch biopsies and peripheral blood from people who were alopecia areata patients. CD4+ and CD8+ T cells were sorted from PBMCs stained for CD3, CD4 and CD8. The CDR3 is made up of 13 amino acids. The V end lost 4 bases, the J end lost 2 bases, and 9 bases lay between the germline ends. Germline V gene data show CDR1 as SNHLY and CDR2 as FYNNEI. Worth noting for this clone: Its antigen is still unknown.

This sample comprised CD8+ T cells sorted from blood, obtained at week 0. The receptor's source is a human donor with alopecia areata. The chain links TRBV2 to TRBJ2-7; no clear D. The CDR3 DNA reads TGTGCCAGCAGTGTCGGAGTCACCTACGAGCAGTACTTC. This sequence encodes CASSVGVTYEQYF.